This T cell receptor beta chain was identified during a study of identical twins' blood T cells. General study findings and limits: Shared CDR3 clonotype counts tracked mainly the product of cloneset sizes. Each donor's most abundant TCRbeta clonotypes shared more CDR3 sequences with her twin than unrelated donors. Twins reportedly had markedly more similar V usage than unrelated donors, even among out-of-frame TCRbeta clonotypes.

In this sample, this clonotype turned up a few times. Its specificity is unknown. Under the authors' procedure: Clonotypes per individual ranged from about 90,000 to nearly 500,000. Each CDR3 protein is one row after TCRdb ran MiXCR on the 5' RACE reads. What appears here as the V and J calls and clone size reflects TCRdb's work, not the paper's. The sample lists roughly 340,000 distinct CDR3 sequences; more than 25% were seen once. V was pared by 2 bases and J by 7 bases, with 3 bases of the junction left unmatched. The CDR3 is 13 amino acids. Germline CDR1 and CDR2: SGDLS and YYNGEE. This chain uses TRBV9 with TRBJ2-1; TRBD1 matches at 7 bases. The sequence was obtained from a woman aged 18 to 55 in good health. The material sequenced was PBMCs. The CDR3 protein is CASSVAGGNEQFF. DNA of the CDR3: TGTGCCAGCAGCGTCGCAGGGGGAAATGAGCAGTTCTTC.